This entry concerns a single T cell receptor beta chain. The antigen remains unidentified. The sort gate was single viable CD3+CD4+CD8-CD45RO+ cells for memory CD4+ T cells. Positive selection with CD4 microbeads enriched total CD4+ T cells. Some clones are missing from TCRdb's copy, which holds only in-frame ones; the method was immunoSEQ multiplex PCR. This sample has roughly 48,000 clones, with around 83% found just once. The sample belongs to a study of memory CD4+ T cells and cytomegalovirus serostatus. Study findings and constraints: CMV serostatus prediction reached median AUC around 0.94, or 0.89 with US-trained model.

Trimming removed 6 bases at V and 4 bases at J, with 12 bases between. This CDR3 spans 14 amino acids. Looked up from germline, CDR1 is SNHLY and CDR2 is FYNNEI. The sequenced sample consisted of memory CD4+ T cells from blood. The chain couples TRBV2 to TRBJ2-2; TRBD1 might be the D (6 bases). The sequence was obtained from an adult in good health and CMV-seropositive. The CDR3 nucleotides read TGTGCCAGCAGGAGGACAGACGGCACCGGGGAGCTGTTTTTT. Its protein is CASRRTDGTGELFF.